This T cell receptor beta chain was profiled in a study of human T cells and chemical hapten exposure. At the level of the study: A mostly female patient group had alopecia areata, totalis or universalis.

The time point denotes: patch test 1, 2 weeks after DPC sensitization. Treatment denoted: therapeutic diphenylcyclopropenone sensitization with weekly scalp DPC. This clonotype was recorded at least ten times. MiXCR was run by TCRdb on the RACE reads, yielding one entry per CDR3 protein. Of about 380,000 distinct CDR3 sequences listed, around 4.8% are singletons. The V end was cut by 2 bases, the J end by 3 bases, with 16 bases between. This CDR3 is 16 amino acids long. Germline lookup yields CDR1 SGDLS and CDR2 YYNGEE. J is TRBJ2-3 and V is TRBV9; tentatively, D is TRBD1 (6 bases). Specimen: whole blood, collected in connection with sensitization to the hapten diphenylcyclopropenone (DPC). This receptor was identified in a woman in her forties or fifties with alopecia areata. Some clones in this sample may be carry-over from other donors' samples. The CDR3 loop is CASSVFDTGNTDTQYF. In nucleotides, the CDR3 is TGTGCCAGCAGCGTCTTTGATACAGGGAATACAGATACGCAGTATTTT. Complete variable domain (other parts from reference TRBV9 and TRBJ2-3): DSGVTQTPKHLITATGQRVTLRCSPRSGDLSVYWYQQSLDQGLQFLIQYYNGEERAKGNILERFSAQQFPDLHSELNLSSLELGDSALYFCASSVFDTGNTDTQYFGPGTRLTVL.